Listed below are T cell receptor beta chains from one sample, sequenced in a study of CD8+CD57+ T cells in acquired aplastic anemia. Using its own MiXCR run on the reads, TCRdb lists one record per CDR3 protein. The data hold 400,000 to 600,000 distinct CDR3 sequences, with around a third observed a single time. The sequencing sample was made of sorted CD4+, CD8+, or CD8+CD57+ T cells (not recorded which) from PBMCs. The receptors stem from a human donor with aplastic anemia. The conserved cysteine and the conserved F or W are not part of the CDR3 here. The order of the fields is CDR3 protein, clone size, J gene, V gene. Clone size is stated in some rows and not others, as once, few, many or a class when expanded.

CDR3: ASSLAVSSYEQY
size: many
J: TRBJ2-7
V: TRBV7-8

CDR3: ASSLKRDLDGYT
size: many
J: TRBJ1-2
V: TRBV7-2

CDR3: ASSEAGAGYEQY
size: few
J: TRBJ2-7
V: TRBV6-1

CDR3: ASSLDKISYEQY
size: .
J: TRBJ2-7
V: TRBV7-3

CDR3: ASSENLENEQF
size: .
J: TRBJ2-1
V: TRBV10-1

CDR3: ASSLGQGSHEQY
size: .
J: TRBJ2-7
V: TRBV5-5

CDR3: ASSARLGQGQNSPLH
size: many
J: TRBJ1-6
V: TRBV5-1

CDR3: ASSKLAGGGNEQF
size: .
J: TRBJ2-1
V: TRBV5-1

CDR3: ASSLGLAGVSETQY
size: .
J: TRBJ2-5
V: TRBV7-9

CDR3: ASTLRDTDEQF
size: .
J: TRBJ2-1
V: TRBV12-3/TRBV12-4

CDR3: ASSFSQQITYGYT
size: once
J: TRBJ1-2
V: TRBV6-5

CDR3: ASSPAGVGTDTQY
size: .
J: TRBJ2-3
V: TRBV10-2

CDR3: ASSLDSNSPLH
size: many
J: TRBJ1-6
V: TRBV2

CDR3: SAPEGGGAYNEQF
size: .
J: TRBJ2-1
V: TRBV20-1

CDR3: ASTSSGGAIGELF
size: few
J: TRBJ2-2
V: TRBV7-3

CDR3: SVYRTRETQY
size: .
J: TRBJ2-5
V: TRBV29-1

CDR3: SADPGGFTGAF
size: .
J: TRBJ1-1
V: TRBV29-1

CDR3: ASRTPSSYNEQF
size: few
J: TRBJ2-1
V: TRBV19

CDR3: ATSREGSGGYGYT
size: .
J: TRBJ1-2
V: TRBV15

CDR3: ASRPSGGGNQPQH
size: few
J: TRBJ1-5
V: TRBV6-1

CDR3: ASSFRVLDTQY
size: few
J: TRBJ2-3
V: TRBV7-3

CDR3: SARQGTEAF
size: many
J: TRBJ1-1
V: TRBV20-1

CDR3: ASSSGNPTDTQY
size: .
J: TRBJ2-3
V: TRBV7-3

CDR3: ASRPAGQAGDSGNTIY
size: few
J: TRBJ1-3
V: TRBV6-1

CDR3: ASRLSRGQTEAF
size: many
J: TRBJ1-1
V: TRBV2

CDR3: ASKETSGPYEQY
size: few
J: TRBJ2-7
V: TRBV25-1

CDR3: ASRTDGAYNEQF
size: many
J: TRBJ2-1
V: TRBV19

CDR3: ASSLTTTEAF
size: many
J: TRBJ1-1
V: TRBV7-3

CDR3: ASMGAGGQETQY
size: .
J: TRBJ2-5
V: TRBV7-6

CDR3: ASSRGRQLNEKLF
size: few
J: TRBJ1-4
V: TRBV2

CDR3: ASSLVSRPGGNYGYT
size: few
J: TRBJ1-2
V: TRBV11-2

CDR3: AISESTGGAGGYT
size: .
J: TRBJ1-2
V: TRBV10-3

CDR3: ASSPLRGRALDTQY
size: few
J: TRBJ2-3
V: TRBV10-3

CDR3: SASLASSSYEQY
size: many
J: TRBJ2-7
V: TRBV20-1

CDR3: ASSQRSPGLAVYEQY
size: .
J: TRBJ2-7
V: TRBV14

CDR3: ASSFWSSDGKVQF
size: .
J: TRBJ2-1
V: TRBV11-1

CDR3: ASSEAGQGNQPQH
size: few
J: TRBJ1-5
V: TRBV12-3/TRBV12-4

CDR3: ASSTPPTGGNEQY
size: .
J: TRBJ2-7
V: TRBV19

CDR3: ASSYVLSGETQY
size: few
J: TRBJ2-5
V: TRBV10-2

CDR3: AWDRDGTEAF
size: few
J: TRBJ1-1
V: TRBV19

CDR3: ASRLTGGADTQY
size: many
J: TRBJ2-3
V: TRBV19

CDR3: ASTGQGASDTQY
size: .
J: TRBJ2-3
V: TRBV2

CDR3: ASSASLAGAYEQY
size: .
J: TRBJ2-7
V: TRBV10-1

CDR3: ASSHRGDPYQY
size: few
J: TRBJ2-7
V: TRBV3-1

CDR3: ASSDRGTVGHT
size: many
J: TRBJ1-2
V: TRBV25-1

CDR3: ASSSDRGGSPLH
size: many
J: TRBJ1-6
V: TRBV6-5

CDR3: ASSLDRATNYGYT
size: .
J: TRBJ1-2
V: TRBV5-1

CDR3: ASSLGPPSSYNEQF
size: .
J: TRBJ2-1
V: TRBV24-1

CDR3: ASSRLGRGSAQPQH
size: .
J: TRBJ1-5
V: TRBV19

CDR3: ASSSFGTTSGNTIY
size: .
J: TRBJ1-3
V: TRBV6-5

CDR3: ASSSTSGGGYNEQF
size: .
J: TRBJ2-1
V: TRBV5-1

CDR3: ASSLGSGYMY
size: many
J: TRBJ2-7
V: TRBV11-2

CDR3: ASSLDLGPSYEQY
size: many
J: TRBJ2-7
V: TRBV7-7

CDR3: ASSLEGALSGNTIY
size: .
J: TRBJ1-3
V: TRBV11-1

CDR3: ASSLRAGANYGYT
size: many
J: TRBJ1-2
V: TRBV7-3

CDR3: ASSIVTRRTQY
size: .
J: TRBJ2-5
V: TRBV19

CDR3: ASSIGTSGGVTQY
size: few
J: TRBJ2-3
V: TRBV9

CDR3: AIRGEQGYNQPQH
size: .
J: TRBJ1-5
V: TRBV10-3

CDR3: ASRMSQLPMDGYT
size: .
J: TRBJ1-2
V: TRBV12-3/TRBV12-4

CDR3: ASSGAGANEQF
size: many
J: TRBJ2-1
V: TRBV2